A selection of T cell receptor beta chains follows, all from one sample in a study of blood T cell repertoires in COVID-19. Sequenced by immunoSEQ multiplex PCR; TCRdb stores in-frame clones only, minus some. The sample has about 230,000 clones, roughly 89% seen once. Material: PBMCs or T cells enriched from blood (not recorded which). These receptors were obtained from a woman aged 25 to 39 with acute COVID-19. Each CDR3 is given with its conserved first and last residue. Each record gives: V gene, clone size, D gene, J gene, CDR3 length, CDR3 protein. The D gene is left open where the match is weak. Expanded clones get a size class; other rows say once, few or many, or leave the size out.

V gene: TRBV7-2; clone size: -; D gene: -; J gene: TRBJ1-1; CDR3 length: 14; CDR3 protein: CASSLHEMNTEAFF
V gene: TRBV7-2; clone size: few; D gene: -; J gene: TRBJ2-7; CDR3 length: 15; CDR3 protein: CASSPQVGLSYEQYF
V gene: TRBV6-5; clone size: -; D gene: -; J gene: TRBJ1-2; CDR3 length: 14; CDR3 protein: CASSYSQGNYGYTF
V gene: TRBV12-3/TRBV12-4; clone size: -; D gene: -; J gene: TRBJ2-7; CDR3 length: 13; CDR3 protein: CASGQGGSYEQYF
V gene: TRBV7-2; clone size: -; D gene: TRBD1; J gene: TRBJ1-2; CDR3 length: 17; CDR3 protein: CASSLASEGQGASGYTF
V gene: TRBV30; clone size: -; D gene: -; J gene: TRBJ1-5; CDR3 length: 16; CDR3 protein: CAWQVSPGRSSQPQHF
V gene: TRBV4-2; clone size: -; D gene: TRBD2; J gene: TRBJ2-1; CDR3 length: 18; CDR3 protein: CASSQDGGLAGRGNEQFF
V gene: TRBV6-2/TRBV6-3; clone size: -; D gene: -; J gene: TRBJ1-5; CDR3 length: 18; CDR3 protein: CASSPLGERVYSNQPQHF
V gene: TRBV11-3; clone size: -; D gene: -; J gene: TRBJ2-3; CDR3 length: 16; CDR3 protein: CASSLIGGSSTDTQYF
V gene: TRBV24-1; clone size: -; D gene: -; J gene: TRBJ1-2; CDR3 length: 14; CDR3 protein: CATSDLWRTYGYTF
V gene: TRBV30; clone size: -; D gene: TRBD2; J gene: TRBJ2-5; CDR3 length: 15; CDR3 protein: CAWSGQRGGPETQYF
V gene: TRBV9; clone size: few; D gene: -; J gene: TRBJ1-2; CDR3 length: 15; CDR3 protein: CASSVAGGRDYFYTF
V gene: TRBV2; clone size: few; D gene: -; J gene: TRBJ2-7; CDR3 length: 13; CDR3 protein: CASTDRSSYEQYF
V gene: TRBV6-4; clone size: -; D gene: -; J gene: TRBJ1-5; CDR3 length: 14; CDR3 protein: CASSGGHSNQPQHF
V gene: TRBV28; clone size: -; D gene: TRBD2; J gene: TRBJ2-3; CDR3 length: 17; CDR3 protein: CASSFSGGASSRDTQYF
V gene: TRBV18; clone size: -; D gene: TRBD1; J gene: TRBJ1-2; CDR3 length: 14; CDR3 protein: CASSPGDREYGYTF
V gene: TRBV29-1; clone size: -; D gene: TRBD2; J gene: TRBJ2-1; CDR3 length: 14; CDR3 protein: CSALGTSGSNEQFF
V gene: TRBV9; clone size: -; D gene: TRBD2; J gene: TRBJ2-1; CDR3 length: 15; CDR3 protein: CASSESGGPYNEQFF
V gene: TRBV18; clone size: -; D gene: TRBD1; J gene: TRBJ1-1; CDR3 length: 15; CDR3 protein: CASSPTNTGDTEAFF
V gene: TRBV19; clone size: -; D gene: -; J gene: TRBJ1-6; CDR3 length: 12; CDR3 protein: CASRQENSPLHF
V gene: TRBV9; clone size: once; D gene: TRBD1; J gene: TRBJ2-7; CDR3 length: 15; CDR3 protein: CASSSGTVGSGEQYF
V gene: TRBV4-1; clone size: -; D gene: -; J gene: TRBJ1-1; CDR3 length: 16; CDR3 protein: CASSQGRVLKNTEAFF
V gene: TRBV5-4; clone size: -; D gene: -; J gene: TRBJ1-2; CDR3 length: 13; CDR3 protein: CASSLREDYGYTF
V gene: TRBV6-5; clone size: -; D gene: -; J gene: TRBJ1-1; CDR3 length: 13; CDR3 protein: CASSYGARTEAFF
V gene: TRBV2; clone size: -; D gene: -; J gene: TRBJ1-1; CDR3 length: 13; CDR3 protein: CARGGVSNTEAFF
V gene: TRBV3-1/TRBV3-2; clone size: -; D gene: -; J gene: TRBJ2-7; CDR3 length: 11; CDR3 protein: CASRGRDEQYF
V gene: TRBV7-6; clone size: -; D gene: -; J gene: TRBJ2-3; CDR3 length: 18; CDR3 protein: CASSLPRGGGDSTDTQYF
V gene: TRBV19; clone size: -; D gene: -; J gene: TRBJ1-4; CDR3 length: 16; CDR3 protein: CASSIMLLRTNEKLFF
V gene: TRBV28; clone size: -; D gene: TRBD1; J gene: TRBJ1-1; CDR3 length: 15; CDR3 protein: CASSTIGQGGTEAFF
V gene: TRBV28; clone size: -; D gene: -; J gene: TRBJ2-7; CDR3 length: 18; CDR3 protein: CASIPPTPRQSRTYEQYF
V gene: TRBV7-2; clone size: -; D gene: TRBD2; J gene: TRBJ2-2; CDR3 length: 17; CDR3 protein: CASSPLGRGRNTGELFF
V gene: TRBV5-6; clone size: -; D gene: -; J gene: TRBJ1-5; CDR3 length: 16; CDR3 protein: CASSPGEQRNNQPQHF
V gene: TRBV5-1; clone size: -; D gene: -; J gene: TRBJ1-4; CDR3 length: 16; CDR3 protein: CASSPGVVTTNEKLFF
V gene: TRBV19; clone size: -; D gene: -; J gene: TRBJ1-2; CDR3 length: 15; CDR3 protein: CASSIDLTRVYGYTF
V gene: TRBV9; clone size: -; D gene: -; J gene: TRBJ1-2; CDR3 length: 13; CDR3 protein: CASSVEEGRPYTF
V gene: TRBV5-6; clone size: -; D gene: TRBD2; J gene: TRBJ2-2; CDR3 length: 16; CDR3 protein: CASSSARRGDTGELFF
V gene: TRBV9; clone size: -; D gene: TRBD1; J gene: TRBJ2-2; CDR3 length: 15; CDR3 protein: CASSVRDSATGELFF